This is a list of T cell receptor beta chains from one sample in a study of PD-1 blockade in classical Hodgkin lymphoma. Sequenced by immunoSEQ multiplex PCR; TCRdb stores in-frame clones only, minus some. The table has about 97,000 clones, 65% to 85% seen once. This specimen consisted of peripheral blood mononuclear cells (PBMCs), obtained at baseline. All receptors come from a human donor with classical Hodgkin lymphoma. CDR3s include the opening cysteine and the closing phenylalanine or tryptophan. D genes are given only for firm matches. Clone size is stated in some rows and not others, as once, few, many or a class when expanded.

CDR3nt: TGTGCCAGCAGTTTACGCAGGGGGGTTCAAAACGAGCAGTACTTC
CDR3aa: CASSLRRGVQNEQYF
abundance: -
j_gene: TRBJ2-7
d_gene: -
v_gene: TRBV28

CDR3nt: TGTGCCAGCAGTGAAGGGGCAGGCCTTAGCACAGATACGCAGTATTTT
CDR3aa: CASSEGAGLSTDTQYF
abundance: -
j_gene: TRBJ2-3
d_gene: -
v_gene: TRBV6-1

CDR3nt: TGTGCCAGCAGCTCCAACCCTACTAGACAGGGTGAGCAGTTCTTC
CDR3aa: CASSSNPTRQGEQFF
abundance: -
j_gene: TRBJ2-1
d_gene: TRBD1
v_gene: TRBV11-3

CDR3nt: TGCGCCAGCAGCTTGACACAGACTAGCGGGAGTTACGAGCAGTACTTC
CDR3aa: CASSLTQTSGSYEQYF
abundance: -
j_gene: TRBJ2-7
d_gene: TRBD2
v_gene: TRBV5-1

CDR3nt: TGTGCCAGCAGCTCTGGACAGGGGGCTTCACCCCTCCACTTT
CDR3aa: CASSSGQGASPLHF
abundance: -
j_gene: TRBJ1-6
d_gene: TRBD1
v_gene: TRBV11-1

CDR3nt: TGTGCCAGCATATCCAGGGGAAGGCACACTGAAGCTTTCTTT
CDR3aa: CASISRGRHTEAFF
abundance: -
j_gene: TRBJ1-1
d_gene: -
v_gene: TRBV6-1

CDR3nt: TGTGCCAGCAGTGACGGGACTAGCGACTACTCCTACGAGCAGTACTTC
CDR3aa: CASSDGTSDYSYEQYF
abundance: -
j_gene: TRBJ2-7
d_gene: TRBD2
v_gene: TRBV6-1

CDR3nt: TGTGCCAGCTCACCGTCTAGAAACAATGAGCAGTTCTTC
CDR3aa: CASSPSRNNEQFF
abundance: -
j_gene: TRBJ2-1
d_gene: -
v_gene: TRBV18

CDR3nt: TGTGCCAGCAACTTGGACAGGCTAGAGACCCAGTACTTC
CDR3aa: CASNLDRLETQYF
abundance: many
j_gene: TRBJ2-5
d_gene: TRBD1
v_gene: TRBV7-9

CDR3nt: TGCGCCAGCAGCTCACCCACAGATACGCAGTATTTT
CDR3aa: CASSSPTDTQYF
abundance: -
j_gene: TRBJ2-3
d_gene: -
v_gene: TRBV5-1

CDR3nt: TGCAGCGTGGGACAGCTGGTGGATACGCAGTATTTT
CDR3aa: CSVGQLVDTQYF
abundance: once
j_gene: TRBJ2-3
d_gene: TRBD1
v_gene: TRBV29-1

CDR3nt: TGTGCCAGCAGTTTGGACAGGGTAGGCGAGCAGTACTTC
CDR3aa: CASSLDRVGEQYF
abundance: -
j_gene: TRBJ2-7
d_gene: TRBD1
v_gene: TRBV27

CDR3nt: TGCGCCAGCAGTGACGGCCTGGGGCAGTACTTC
CDR3aa: CASSDGLGQYF
abundance: -
j_gene: TRBJ2-7
d_gene: -
v_gene: TRBV10-2

CDR3nt: TGTGCCAGCAGTAGCCCCCGGGACAGGGGGCCTGAAGCTTTCTTT
CDR3aa: CASSSPRDRGPEAFF
abundance: -
j_gene: TRBJ1-1
d_gene: TRBD1
v_gene: TRBV6-6

CDR3nt: TGTGCCAGCAGCGGTGACTGGGGCTCTGGAAACACCATATATTTT
CDR3aa: CASSGDWGSGNTIYF
abundance: -
j_gene: TRBJ1-3
d_gene: -
v_gene: TRBV9

CDR3nt: TGTGCCAGCAGTTACTCGACCCTGGGGTCCTACGAGCAGTACTTC
CDR3aa: CASSYSTLGSYEQYF
abundance: -
j_gene: TRBJ2-7
d_gene: -
v_gene: TRBV6-5

CDR3nt: TGTGCCTGGAGACGGCTAGCGGGATCTAATACGCAGTATTTT
CDR3aa: CAWRRLAGSNTQYF
abundance: -
j_gene: TRBJ2-3
d_gene: TRBD2
v_gene: TRBV30

CDR3nt: TGTGCCAGCAGTTTAGGGGACCGGGACAGGGACTACGAGCAGTACTTC
CDR3aa: CASSLGDRDRDYEQYF
abundance: -
j_gene: TRBJ2-7
d_gene: TRBD1
v_gene: TRBV28

CDR3nt: TGTGCCAGCAGCGCCCGGACAGGCTCCTACAATGAGCAGTTCTTC
CDR3aa: CASSARTGSYNEQFF
abundance: -
j_gene: TRBJ2-1
d_gene: TRBD1
v_gene: TRBV9

CDR3nt: TGTGCCAGCAGCTCCGCTAGCGGGATGAATACGCAGTATTTT
CDR3aa: CASSSASGMNTQYF
abundance: -
j_gene: TRBJ2-3
d_gene: TRBD2
v_gene: TRBV7-3

CDR3nt: TGTGCCAGCATTACCACAGGGGGCATCTACAATGAGCAGTTCTTC
CDR3aa: CASITTGGIYNEQFF
abundance: -
j_gene: TRBJ2-1
d_gene: TRBD1
v_gene: TRBV28

CDR3nt: TGCGCCAGCAGCCCCGACAGGGGGCGCGGGACTAGCGGGAAGCAGTTCTTC
CDR3aa: CASSPDRGRGTSGKQFF
abundance: once
j_gene: TRBJ2-1
d_gene: TRBD2
v_gene: TRBV5-1

CDR3nt: TGCGCCAGCAGCCCGGAGGGATTAGCGGGTGCATCCTACAATGAGCAGTTCTTC
CDR3aa: CASSPEGLAGASYNEQFF
abundance: -
j_gene: TRBJ2-1
d_gene: TRBD2
v_gene: TRBV5-1

CDR3nt: TGTGCCAGCAGCGGGGGCTCCCTCAATGAGCAGTTCTTC
CDR3aa: CASSGGSLNEQFF
abundance: -
j_gene: TRBJ2-1
d_gene: -
v_gene: TRBV6-5

CDR3nt: TGTGCCAGCAGTCCACGGGGCAGTACCTTCTCCTACGAGCAGTACTTC
CDR3aa: CASSPRGSTFSYEQYF
abundance: -
j_gene: TRBJ2-7
d_gene: -
v_gene: TRBV28

CDR3nt: TGTGCCAGCAGCCCAACCACCAGCACTGAAGCTTTCTTT
CDR3aa: CASSPTTSTEAFF
abundance: -
j_gene: TRBJ1-1
d_gene: -
v_gene: TRBV11-2

CDR3nt: TGTGCCAGTAGTATTGGCGGGGGGGAACAGCCCCAGCATTTT
CDR3aa: CASSIGGGEQPQHF
abundance: -
j_gene: TRBJ1-5
d_gene: -
v_gene: TRBV19

CDR3nt: TGTGCCTGGAGTGGGGGCGGCGAGACCCAGTACTTC
CDR3aa: CAWSGGGETQYF
abundance: -
j_gene: TRBJ2-5
d_gene: -
v_gene: TRBV30

CDR3nt: TGTGCCACCAGCATCCCGACCGGCCACGAGCAGTACTTC
CDR3aa: CATSIPTGHEQYF
abundance: -
j_gene: TRBJ2-7
d_gene: -
v_gene: TRBV15

CDR3nt: TGTGCCAGCAGCGTAGGGGGGGATTTTGGAAACACCATATATTTT
CDR3aa: CASSVGGDFGNTIYF
abundance: -
j_gene: TRBJ1-3
d_gene: -
v_gene: TRBV9

CDR3nt: TGCGCCAGCAGCCAAGGGACAGGGGGCCTCAGCTACACCTTC
CDR3aa: CASSQGTGGLSYTF
abundance: -
j_gene: TRBJ1-2
d_gene: TRBD1
v_gene: TRBV4-1

CDR3nt: TGTGCCAGCAGCGCTGGACAGTTCAATGAGCAGTTCTTC
CDR3aa: CASSAGQFNEQFF
abundance: -
j_gene: TRBJ2-1
d_gene: -
v_gene: TRBV5-6

CDR3nt: TGTGCCAGCAGCCCTGTCAGGACCCGCACAGATACGCAGTATTTT
CDR3aa: CASSPVRTRTDTQYF
abundance: -
j_gene: TRBJ2-3
d_gene: -
v_gene: TRBV14

CDR3nt: TGTGCCAGCGCGAGCGGGAGTCCCCGTTACAATGAGCAGTTCTTC
CDR3aa: CASASGSPRYNEQFF
abundance: -
j_gene: TRBJ2-1
d_gene: TRBD2
v_gene: TRBV6-1